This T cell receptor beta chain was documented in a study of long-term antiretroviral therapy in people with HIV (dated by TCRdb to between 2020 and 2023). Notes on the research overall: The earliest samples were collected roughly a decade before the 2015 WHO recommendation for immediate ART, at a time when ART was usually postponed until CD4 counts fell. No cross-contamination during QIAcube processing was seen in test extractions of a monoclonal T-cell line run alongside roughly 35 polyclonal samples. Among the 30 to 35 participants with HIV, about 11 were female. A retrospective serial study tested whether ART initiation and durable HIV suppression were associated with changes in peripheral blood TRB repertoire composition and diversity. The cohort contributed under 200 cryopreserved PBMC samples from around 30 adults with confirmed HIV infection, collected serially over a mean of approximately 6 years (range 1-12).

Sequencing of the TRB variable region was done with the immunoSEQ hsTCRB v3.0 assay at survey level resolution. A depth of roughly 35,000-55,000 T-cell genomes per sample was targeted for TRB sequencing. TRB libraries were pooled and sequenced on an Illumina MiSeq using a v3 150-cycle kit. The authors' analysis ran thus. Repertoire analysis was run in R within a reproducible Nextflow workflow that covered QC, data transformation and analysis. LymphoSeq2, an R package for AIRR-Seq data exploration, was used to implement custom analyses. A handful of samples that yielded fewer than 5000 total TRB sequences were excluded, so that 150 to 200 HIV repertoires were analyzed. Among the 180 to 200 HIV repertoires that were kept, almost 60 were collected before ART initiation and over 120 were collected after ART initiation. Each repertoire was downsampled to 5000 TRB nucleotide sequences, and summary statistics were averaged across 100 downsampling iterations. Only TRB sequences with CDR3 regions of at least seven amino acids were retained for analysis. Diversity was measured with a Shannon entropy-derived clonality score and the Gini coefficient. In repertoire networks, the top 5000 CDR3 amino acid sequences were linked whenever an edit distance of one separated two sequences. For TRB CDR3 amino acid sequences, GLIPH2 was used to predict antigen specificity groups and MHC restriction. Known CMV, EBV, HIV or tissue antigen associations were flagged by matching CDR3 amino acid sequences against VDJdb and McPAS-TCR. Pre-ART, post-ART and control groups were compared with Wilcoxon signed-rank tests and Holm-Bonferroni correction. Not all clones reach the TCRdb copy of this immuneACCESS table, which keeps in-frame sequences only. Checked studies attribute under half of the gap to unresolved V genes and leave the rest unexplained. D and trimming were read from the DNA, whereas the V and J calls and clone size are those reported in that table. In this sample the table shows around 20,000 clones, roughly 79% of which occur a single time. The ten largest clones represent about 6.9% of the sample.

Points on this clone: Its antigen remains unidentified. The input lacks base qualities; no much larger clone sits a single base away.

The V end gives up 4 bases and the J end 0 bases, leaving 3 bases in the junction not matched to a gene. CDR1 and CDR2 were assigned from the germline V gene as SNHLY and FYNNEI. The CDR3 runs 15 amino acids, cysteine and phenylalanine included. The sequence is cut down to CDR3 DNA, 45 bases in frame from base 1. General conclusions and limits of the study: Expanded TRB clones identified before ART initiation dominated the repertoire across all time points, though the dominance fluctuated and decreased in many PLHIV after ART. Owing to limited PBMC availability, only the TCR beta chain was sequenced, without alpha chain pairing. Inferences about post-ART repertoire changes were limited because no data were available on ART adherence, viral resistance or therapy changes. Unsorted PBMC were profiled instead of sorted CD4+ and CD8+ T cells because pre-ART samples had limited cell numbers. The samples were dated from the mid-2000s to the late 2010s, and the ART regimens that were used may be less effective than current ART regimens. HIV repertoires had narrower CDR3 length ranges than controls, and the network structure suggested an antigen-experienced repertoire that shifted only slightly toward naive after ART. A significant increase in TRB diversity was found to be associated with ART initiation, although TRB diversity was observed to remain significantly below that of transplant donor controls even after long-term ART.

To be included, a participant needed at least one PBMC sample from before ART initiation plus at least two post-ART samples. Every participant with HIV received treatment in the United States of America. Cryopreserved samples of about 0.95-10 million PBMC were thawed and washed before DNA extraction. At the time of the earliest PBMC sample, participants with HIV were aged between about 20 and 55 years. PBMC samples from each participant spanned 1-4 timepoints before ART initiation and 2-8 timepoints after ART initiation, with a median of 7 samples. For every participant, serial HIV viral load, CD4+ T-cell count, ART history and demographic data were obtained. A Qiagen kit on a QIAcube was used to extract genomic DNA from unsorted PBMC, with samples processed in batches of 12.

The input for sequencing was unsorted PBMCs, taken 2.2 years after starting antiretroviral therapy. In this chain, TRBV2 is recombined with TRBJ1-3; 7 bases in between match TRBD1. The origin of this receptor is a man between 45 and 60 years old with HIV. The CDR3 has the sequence CASSVTGASGNTIYF. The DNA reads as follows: TGTGCCAGCAGTGTTACAGGGGCCTCTGGAAACACCATATATTTT.